The entry that follows covers one TCR beta chain sequence. Its cognate antigen is unknown. These data originate in a study of T cell responses to AZD1222 COVID-19 vaccine. Whole-study context: Second-dose groups at about 4 or about 12 weeks were pooled. General study points: Across the whole spike, CD4 TCRs peaked at regions 160-218 and 743-854. White British donors predominated, females outnumbered males, and clonal diversity was possibly underestimated. Repertoires were collected only later (after the peak T cell response had occurred).

Germline-derived CDR1 and CDR2 are MNHNY and SVGAGI (reference sequence). Trimming removed 5 bases from V and 0 bases from J; junction bases left unmatched: 1. The CDR3 has 14 amino acids. TCRdb keeps only in-frame clones here, not all; method: immunoSEQ multiplex PCR. The table records 70,000 to 95,000 clones, around 80% of them present only once. The chain uses TRBV6-6 and TRBJ2-3; 8 nucleotides line up with TRBD2. The sequence was collected from an adult in good health. The sequenced sample was peripheral blood, obtained on day 0 of AZD1222 vaccination. The CDR3 here is CASSAGGSTDTQYF. In DNA, the CDR3 is TGTGCCAGCAGTGCGGGGGGCAGCACAGATACGCAGTATTTT.